One sample yielded the 21 T cell receptor beta chains listed below, sequenced in a study of blood T cell repertoires in COVID-19. Repertoires were generated with immunoSEQ multiplex PCR, while TCRdb's copy carries only in-frame clones and drops some. Found here are roughly 200,000 clones, about 82% of them singletons; the top ten hold 4.5% to 6.5%. Input material: PBMCs or T cells enriched from blood (not recorded which). The receptors were gathered from a man aged 40-49 years with acute COVID-19.

This chain uses TRBV12-2 with TRBJ1-4; the table calls TRBD1, which could not be checked here. TRBV12-2 is a pseudogene locus. The CDR3 extends over 19 amino acids. CDR3: CASRLESRRGCATNEKLFF. CDR3 nucleotide sequence: TGTGCAAGTCGCTTAGAATCCCGCAGGGGATGTGCAACTAATGAAAAACTGTTTTTT.

V is TRBV19 and J is TRBJ2-1; 13 bases are shared with TRBD2. J lost 6 bases, V lost 10 bases, and 15 bases had no gene match. Germline lookup yields CDR1 LNHDA and CDR2 SQIVND (reference sequence). This CDR3 is 17 amino acids long. The CDR3 protein is CATRRGSTSGRGNEQFF. CDR3 coding DNA: TGTGCCACTAGAAGGGGGAGCACTAGCGGGAGGGGCAATGAGCAGTTCTTC.

The chain joins TRBV2 to TRBJ2-7, with D perhaps TRBD1 (5 bases). The ends were cut back, 6 bases at V and 5 bases at J, with 11 bases in the middle. The germline V gene encodes CDR1 SNHLY and CDR2 FYNNEI. The CDR3 loop spans 12 amino acids. The CDR3 loop reads CASSQGRHEQYF. CDR3 nucleotides: TGTGCCAGCAGCCAGGGAAGACACGAGCAGTACTTC.

CDR3 amino acids: CASSWGQRGYEQYF. In nucleotides, the CDR3 is TGTGCCAGCAGCTGGGGCCAGCGGGGGTACGAGCAGTACTTC. V gene TRBV7-6 combines with J gene TRBJ2-7; TRBD2 agrees at 8 bases. J gave up 4 bases and V 4 bases, and 6 bases lay outside the gene matches. From germline, CDR1 is SGHVS and CDR2 FNYEAQ. This CDR3 is 14 amino acids long. The whole variable domain, filled in from reference TRBV7-6 and TRBJ2-7, reads GAGVSQSPRYKVTKRGQDVALRCDPISGHVSLYWYRQALGQGPEFLTYFNYEAQQDKSGLPNDRFSAERPEGSISTLTIQRTEQRDSAMYRCASSWGQRGYEQYFGPGTRLTVT.

This chain joins TRBV5-1 and TRBJ1-1; 7 nucleotides agree with TRBD1. The CDR3 covers 15 residues. Germline lookup yields CDR1 SGHRS and CDR2 YFSETQ. The trim removed 4 bases at V and 7 bases at J, leaving 13 bases unmatched. The CDR3, as DNA: TGCGCCAGCAGCAGGGAACCGGGACGGGACAGTGAAGCTTTCTTT. This codes for CASSREPGRDSEAFF.

The chain uses TRBV29-1 and TRBJ1-5; a possible D gene is TRBD1 (5 bases). From germline, CDR1 is SQVTM and CDR2 ANQGSEA. The CDR3 runs to 15 residues. V was shortened by 5 bases and J by 3 bases, with 17 bases between the two germline ends. CDR3 DNA sequence: TGCAGCGTTTCCTGGGGCAGGGCTGACAATCAGCCCCAGCATTTT. Translation gives CSVSWGRADNQPQHF.

V gene TRBV3-1 (or the pseudogene TRBV3-2) combines with J gene TRBJ2-1; 9 positions agree with TRBD2. J was trimmed by 0 bases and V by 6 bases; bases with no gene match: 3. The CDR3 consists of 15 residues. Germline lookup yields CDR1 LGHDT and CDR2 YNNKEL (reference sequence). The CDR3 loop is CASRGSGSSYNEQFF. In nucleotides, the CDR3 is TGTGCCAGCAGAGGTAGCGGGAGCTCCTACAATGAGCAGTTCTTC.

CDR3 region: CASSLTGAGYNEQFF. In DNA, the CDR3 is TGTGCCAGCAGTTTAACAGGGGCTGGGTACAATGAGCAGTTCTTC. The chain joins TRBV28 to TRBJ2-1; TRBD1 matches at 7 bases. Unmatched junction bases numbered 5, after V lost 2 bases and J lost 4 bases. The germline CDR1 and CDR2 sequences are MDHEN and SYDVKM. CDR3 length equals 15 residues.

The chain recombines TRBV5-4 with TRBJ2-7; D may be TRBD1 (6 bases). From germline, CDR1 is SGHNT and CDR2 YYREEE (reference sequence). V was pared by 4 bases and J by 5 bases, with 13 bases between. The CDR3 is made up of 13 amino acids. CDR3 nucleotides: TGTGCCAGCAGCCCGACAGGCTTAGACGAGCAGTACTTC. This gives the protein CASSPTGLDEQYF.

The sample holds one count of this clone. The chain is built from TRBV4-1 and TRBJ1-2; 7 nucleotides agree with TRBD1. Germline V gene data show CDR1 as MGHRA and CDR2 as YSYEKL. This CDR3 comprises 15 residues. The ends lost 1 base at V and 8 bases at J; junction bases unmatched: 10. The CDR3 DNA is TGCGCCAGCAGCCAAGGGGCCAGGGGGTATGAAGGCTACACCTTC. This codes for CASSQGARGYEGYTF.

This chain connects TRBV15 to TRBJ2-1, with TRBD2 identical over 8 bases. After removal of 0 bases from V and 7 bases from J, the junction contained 8 bases not matched to a gene. Germline CDR1 reads LNHNV; CDR2 reads YYDKDF (reference sequence). This CDR3 is 16 amino acids long. The CDR3 DNA follows: TGTGCCACCAGCAGAGACGCTAGCGGGTTCAAAAATGAGCAGTTCTTC. Translated, it gives CATSRDASGFKNEQFF.

The chain recombines TRBV19 with TRBJ2-7, with a weak D call TRBD2 (6 bases). Germline V gene data show CDR1 as LNHDA and CDR2 as SQIVND (reference sequence). The CDR3 is 14 amino acids. V shed 3 bases and J shed 4 bases, with 13 bases lying between them. The CDR3 protein is CASSIGAGRYEQYF. CDR3 DNA sequence: TGTGCCAGTAGTATTGGGGCAGGGAGGTACGAGCAGTACTTC.

CDR3 in DNA: TGTGCCTGGAGTATTAGGGGGTTTAGTGAAAAACTGTTTTTT. Protein: CAWSIRGFSEKLFF. The chain links TRBV30 to TRBJ1-4, with a possible D match to TRBD1 (6 bases). Trimming took off 2 bases at V and 7 bases at J, with 14 bases between the two ends. The germline CDR1 and CDR2 sequences are GTSNPN and SVGIG (reference sequence). This CDR3 contains 14 residues.

V is TRBV11-3 and J is TRBJ1-1, with D possibly matching TRBD1 (5 bases). The ends were cut back, 3 bases at V and 4 bases at J, with 9 bases in the middle. This CDR3 contains 13 residues. In germline, CDR1 is SGHNT, CDR2 YENEEA. The CDR3 loop reads CASSLEGFTEAFF. The CDR3 DNA is TGTGCCAGCAGCTTGGAGGGGTTCACTGAAGCTTTCTTT.

The chain uses TRBV27 and TRBJ2-1; 10 bases line up with TRBD2. This CDR3 spans 18 amino acids. V shed 0 bases, J shed 4 bases, and the junction held 9 bases outside the gene matches. CDR1 MNHEY and CDR2 SMNVEV come from the germline V gene (reference sequence). The CDR3, as DNA: TGTGCCAGCAGTTTATCGGCTAGCGGGAGTATGGGGTACAATGAGCAGTTCTTC. It specifies CASSLSASGSMGYNEQFF.

The chain joins TRBV28 to TRBJ2-7; D possibly corresponds to TRBD1 (6 bases). Germline V gene lookup returns CDR1 MDHEN and CDR2 SYDVKM. The CDR3 has 15 amino acids. The germline V and J ends were trimmed by 6 bases and 7 bases, with 22 bases remaining between them. The DNA of the CDR3 is TGTGCCAGCAGCTCTCTACTACAGGGTTCGAGGGAGCAGTACTTC. Translation: CASSSLLQGSREQYF.

The chain recombines TRBV11-2 with TRBJ1-6; TRBD1 matches 8 bases. Germline V lookup: CDR1 SGHAT, CDR2 FQNNGV. V lost 5 bases and J lost 8; bases outside the gene matches: 8. The length of the CDR3 is 15 residues. CDR3 amino acids: CASSTRTGLDSPLHF. In DNA form, the CDR3 reads TGTGCCAGCAGCACACGGACAGGGTTGGATTCACCCCTCCACTTT.

This sequence joins TRBV9 and TRBJ2-3; 11 nucleotides line up with TRBD1. Trimming took 1 base from V and 5 from J; bases not matched to a gene: 3. This CDR3 is 15 amino acids long. CDR1 is SGDLS, CDR2 YYNGEE, per germline. The CDR3 sequence is CASSVRGQGVDTQYF. DNA of the CDR3: TGTGCCAGCAGCGTACGGGGACAGGGGGTAGATACGCAGTATTTT.

This clone is a singleton in its sample. V and J are TRBV2 and TRBJ2-2; TRBD1 agrees at 7 bases. CDR1 and CDR2 from the germline V gene are SNHLY and FYNNEI. The CDR3 loop spans 13 amino acids. The V and J ends lost 7 bases and 8 bases, in that order; junction bases with no gene match: 7. In DNA form, the CDR3 reads TGTGCCAGCACGACTACAGGGGTGGGGGAGCTGTTTTTT. Translated, it gives CASTTTGVGELFF.

The chain employs TRBV19 and TRBJ2-6, with a tentative D call TRBD2 (6 bases). This CDR3 has 15 residues. Germline lookup yields CDR1 LNHDA and CDR2 SQIVND (reference sequence). The V end was cut by 6 bases, the J end by 0 bases, with 9 bases between. CDR3 sequence (DNA): TGTGCCAGTAGCGGGGGTGCCTCTGGGGCCAACGTCCTGACTTTC. It specifies CASSGGASGANVLTF.

The chain links TRBV11-3 to TRBJ2-2, with 8 bases lining up with TRBD2. The J segment lost 2 bases and the V segment lost 3 bases, leaving 17 bases of the junction unmatched. The germline gives CDR1 SGHNT, CDR2 YENEEA. The CDR3 has 20 residues. The CDR3 DNA is TGTGCCAGCAGCTTCGTGGTTTCGCTTGGCGGGAGGTTAAACACCGGGGAGCTGTTTTTT. It translates to CASSFVVSLGGRLNTGELFF.